This entry is about one T cell receptor (beta chain). Repertoires were generated with immunoSEQ multiplex PCR, while TCRdb's copy carries only in-frame clones and drops some. The sample yields approximately 240,000 clones, under 80% seen once. The entry originates in a study of shared clonotypes between healthy human individuals. CDR3 length: 15 amino acids. Germline V CDR1 and CDR2: MNHEY, SMNVEV (reference sequence). V lost 5 bases to trimming and J lost 4 bases, with 14 bases between them. This TCR was recovered from a man younger than 40 in good health. V usage is TRBV27 and J usage is TRBJ1-4; a possible D gene is TRBD1 (6 bases). The source material was memory CD4+ T cells sorted from blood. Subset meaning: CD45RA-negative fraction. The CDR3 sequence: CASSPPGAGNEKLFF. CDR3 nucleotide sequence: TGTGCCAGCAGTCCGCCAGGGGCGGGTAATGAAAAACTGTTTTTT.